This T cell receptor (beta chain) was documented in a study of Graves' ophthalmopathy and Graves' hyperthyroidism. Whole-study results and caveats: Ophthalmopathy progression was predicted with 55% to 71% sensitivity and approximately 72% specificity.

Investigators amplified TCR beta CDR3 regions from RNA transcripts. In the first round, RT-PCR was carried out with HTBI primers, and a multiplex PCR formed the second round. TCRdb reanalysed the multiplex PCR reads using MiXCR and keeps one entry per CDR3 protein. The sample records roughly 480,000 distinct CDR3 sequences, 13% to 15% being singletons. This clonotype was recorded at least ten times. Its antigen is currently unknown. Moderate-to-severe activity, CAS ≥3, NOSPECS ≥4 and a duration under 3 months were seen in donors with ophthalmopathy. Uncontrolled infections, other autoimmune diseases, pregnancy or lactation barred patients from enrollment. 10 ml of fresh blood yielded the PBMCs by density gradient. V lost 3 bases and J lost 3; bases outside the gene matches: 11. Germline V gene sequence: CDR1 DFQATT, CDR2 SNEGSKA (reference sequence). This CDR3 has 16 amino acids.

The V call is TRBV20-1, the J call TRBJ1-5; TRBD1 agrees at 7 bases. The sample was blood. The TCR was taken from a woman between 25 and 40 years old with Graves' ophthalmopathy. CDR3 in DNA: TGCAGTGCTAGCGGAATCTGGACAGGTATCAATCAGCCCCAGCATTTT. Translation: CSASGIWTGINQPQHF.